The present TCR beta chain was sequenced within a study of breast tumors, draining lymph nodes, adjacent tissues. Study results and caveats: Tumor TCR diversity was below lymph nodes but above nontumor tissue. That most tumor T cells come from lymph nodes remained unproven. Findings are consistent with lymph node origin and intratumoral expansion of most tumor T cells.

Samples came from axillary lymph nodes draining the breast cancer. This clonotype was counted a few times. Its antigen is unidentified. This may be a read error: a much more frequent sequence differs by one nucleotide. CDR1 and CDR2 from the germline V gene are MNHEY and SVGAGI. The CDR3 has 14 amino acids. V was pared by 5 bases and J by 4 bases, with 6 bases of the junction left unmatched. In TCRdb, the multiplex PCR reads were re-called with MiXCR into one record per CDR3 protein. The top ten hold approximately 3.3% of the sample, which has approximately 250,000 distinct CDR3 sequences, under 35% seen once.

This chain joins TRBV6-5 and TRBJ2-7, with TRBD1 matching over 9 bases. The receptor comes from a female donor with breast cancer. Some clones in this sample may be carry-over from other donors' samples. Source material: axillary lymph node tissue. The CDR3 here is CASSRAGTGYEQYF. CDR3 coding DNA: TGTGCCAGCAGTCGGGCAGGGACAGGGTACGAGCAGTACTTC.